This entry features one TCR beta chain sequence. Its antigen is still unknown. Vbeta (60) and Jbeta (13) primers were used in the PCR. The assay was immunoSEQ multiplex PCR, and TCRdb's table has in-frame clones only and misses some. The data contain about 110,000 clones, approximately 14% of them singletons. There are 14 residues in the CDR3. Germline assignment: CDR1 GTSNPN and CDR2 SVGIG (reference sequence). V was cut by 3 bases and J by 1 base, with 9 bases left in between. This sample is drawn from a study of cytomegalovirus exposure and HLA in healthy donors. Study observations and caveats: Exclusion applied to some V segments, including TRBV6-2 and TRBV6-3, as they were indistinguishable.

The chain couples TRBV30 to TRBJ2-2; D is undetermined. The sample comprised PBMCs. This clonotype was obtained from a female donor in good health and CMV-seronegative. The CDR3 sequence is CAWRSLQNTGELFF. CDR3 coding DNA: TGTGCCTGGAGATCCTTACAGAACACCGGGGAGCTGTTTTTT.